This TCR beta chain stems from a study of cytomegalovirus exposure and HLA in healthy donors. General study points: As confirmed in vitro, a few CMV-associated chains were specific for CMV antigens. Within the 130 or so validation repertoires, first-cohort TCR clusters tended to co-occur, according to a later analysis.

In its sample, this clone was seen a few times. The antigen is undetermined. The table came from immunoSEQ multiplex PCR; TCRdb's copy has only in-frame clones and leaves some out. The data contain 150,000 to 200,000 clones, 84% of them seen just once; the ten biggest clones take up roughly 6.5%. Sequencing was done on a sample of PBMCs. The receptor was isolated from a man between 18 and 35 years old in good health and CMV-seropositive.

CDR3 region: CASMRSSYEQYF. For the CDR3, the DNA is TGTGCCAGCATGCGTAGCTCCTACGAGCAGTACTTC. The chain employs TRBV27 and TRBJ2-7; no reliable D call. The CDR3 runs 12 residues. Trimming cost V 7 bases and J 0 bases, with 7 bases left between them. Germline V gene sequence: CDR1 MNHEY, CDR2 SMNVEV (reference sequence).